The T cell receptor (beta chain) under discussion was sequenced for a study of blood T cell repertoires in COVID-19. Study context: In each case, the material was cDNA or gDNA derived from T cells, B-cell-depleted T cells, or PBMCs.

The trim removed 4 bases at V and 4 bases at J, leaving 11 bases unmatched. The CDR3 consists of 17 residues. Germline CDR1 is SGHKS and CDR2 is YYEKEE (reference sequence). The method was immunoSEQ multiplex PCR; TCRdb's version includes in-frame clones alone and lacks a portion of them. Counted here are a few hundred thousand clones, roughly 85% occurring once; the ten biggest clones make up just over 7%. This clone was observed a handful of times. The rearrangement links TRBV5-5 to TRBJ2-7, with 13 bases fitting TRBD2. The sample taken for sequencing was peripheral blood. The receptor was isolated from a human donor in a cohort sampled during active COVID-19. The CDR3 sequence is CASSTRGTSGEGYEQYF. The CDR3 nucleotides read TGTGCCAGCAGCACGAGGGGGACTAGCGGGGAAGGGTACGAGCAGTACTTC.